The 30 T cell receptor beta chains below all came from one sample that was sequenced in a study of T cells in Graves' hyperthyroidism and ophthalmopathy. The source material, RNA transcripts, was used to amplify TCR beta CDR3 regions. HTBI primers drove first-round RT-PCR of the TCR CDR3. TCRdb independently ran MiXCR on the multiplex PCR reads; one entry per CDR3 protein. The table shows approximately 590,000 distinct CDR3 sequences, with less than 20% occurring only once. The sequencing sample was made of blood. The source of these receptors is a woman younger than 45 with Graves' hyperthyroidism.

On this clonotype itself: One end of the junction is discordant with germline, which a read error may explain. The chain has TRBV27 and TRBJ2-7; 8 bases match TRBD1. Looked up from germline, CDR1 is MNHEY and CDR2 is SMNVEV (reference sequence). The CDR3 totals 14 residues. DNA of the CDR3: TGTGCCACCAGTGCCGGGACAGGCTCCTACGAGCAGTACTTC. It is translated as CATSAGTGSYEQYF.

This clonotype was counted many times. The chain links TRBV27 to TRBJ2-3; 14 nucleotides agree with TRBD2. Germline V CDR1 and CDR2: MNHEY, SMNVEV (reference sequence). The CDR3 is made up of 18 amino acids. V lost 6 bases and J lost 4; bases outside the gene matches: 12. As DNA, the CDR3 is TGTGCCAGCAGCCCGGGACTAGCGGGAGAGATGAGGGCAGATACGCAGTATTTT. Protein sequence: CASSPGLAGEMRADTQYF.

The rearrangement uses TRBV20-1 and TRBJ2-1; no reliable D call. CDR1 is DFQATT and CDR2 is SNEGSKA in the germline V gene (reference sequence). CDR3 length: 11 amino acids. The V gene lost 7 bases and the J gene lost 8 bases, with 12 bases spanning the gap. The CDR3 DNA reads TGCAGTGGTCTTAGGGTGGATGAGCAGTTCTTC. This codes for CSGLRVDEQFF.

In its sample, this clonotype was seen many times. J is TRBJ2-7 and V is TRBV11-2, with a tentative D call TRBD1 (6 bases). The CDR3 length is 15 residues. Germline V gene lookup returns CDR1 SGHAT and CDR2 FQNNGV. V dropped 1 base and J dropped 2 bases, with 12 bases sitting between them. The CDR3 DNA reads TGTGCCAGCAGCTTAGTCCAGGGGATAACCTACGAGCAGTACTTC. It codes for CASSLVQGITYEQYF.

This clonotype appeared many times. This chain uses TRBV30 with TRBJ2-7, with 9 bases matching TRBD2. The germline V gene has CDR1 GTSNPN and CDR2 SVGIG (reference sequence). The CDR3 has 14 residues. V shed 2 bases, J shed 3 bases, and the junction held 5 bases outside the gene matches. CDR3 DNA sequence: TGTGCCTGGAGTTGGGCGGGAGGGAGCTACGAGCAGTACTTC. Protein product: CAWSWAGGSYEQYF.

A note on this clonotype: One base away lies a much larger clone, so this may be a sequencing read error. V usage is TRBV14 and J usage is TRBJ1-2; 8 bases agree with TRBD1. The ends lost 5 bases at V and 4 bases at J; junction bases unmatched: 3. Germline V gene data show CDR1 as SGHDN and CDR2 as FVKESK. This CDR3 is built from 13 residues. The CDR3 bases are TGTGCCAGCAGCAAGACAGGGGCCTATGGCTACACCTTC. This encodes CASSKTGAYGYTF.

The count of this clonotype is one. The chain uses TRBV29-1 and TRBJ2-6, with D possibly being TRBD1 or TRBD2 (6 bases each). V lost 6 bases to trimming and J lost 4 bases, with 16 bases between them. Germline V gives CDR1 SQVTM, CDR2 ANQGSEA. The CDR3 is made up of 15 amino acids. CDR3 sequence (DNA): TGCAGCGTGGGAACAGGGAGGTCCGGGGCCAACGTCCTGACTTTC. The encoded protein is CSVGTGRSGANVLTF.

The V gene is TRBV4-1, the J gene TRBJ2-2; D assignment may be TRBD1 or TRBD2 (5 bases each). V was trimmed by 3 bases and J by 0 bases, leaving 23 bases between them. The CDR3 runs 20 residues. CDR1 is MGHRA, CDR2 YSYEKL, per germline. The CDR3 DNA is TGCGCCAGCAGCCACGAGGGGTCACCCCTCCTGACGTCGAACACCGGGGAGCTGTTTTTT. This encodes CASSHEGSPLLTSNTGELFF.

This clonotype was seen at least ten times. CDR3 DNA sequence: TGTGCCAGCAGCCCAGGCCCGGGACGGGCAAGCGCCTACGAGCAGTACTTC. It specifies CASSPGPGRASAYEQYF. The genes are TRBV7-9 and TRBJ2-7; D may correspond to TRBD1 or TRBD2 (5 bases each). CDR3 size: 17 residues. Trimming removed 5 bases from V and 2 bases from J, with 22 bases in between. The germline CDR1 and CDR2 sequences are SEHNR and FQNEAQ (reference sequence).

This sequence joins TRBV29-1 and TRBJ2-2, with a tentative D call TRBD2 (5 bases). Trimming left V 7 bases short and J 3 bases short, with 12 bases between. Germline values: CDR1 SQVTM, CDR2 ANQGSEA. The CDR3 is 13 residues long. The CDR3 DNA follows: TGCAGCGCCGACGGGGTCCACACCGGGGAGCTGTTTTTT. The encoded protein is CSADGVHTGELFF.

The genes are TRBV29-1 and TRBJ2-5; the match to TRBD1 covers 7 bases. The V and J ends lost 1 base and 7 bases, in that order; junction bases with no gene match: 3. CDR3 length: 12 residues. Germline V CDR1 and CDR2: SQVTM, ANQGSEA. The CDR3 here is CSVEGQGGTQYF. The CDR3, as DNA: TGCAGCGTTGAAGGACAGGGTGGGACCCAGTACTTC.

This clonotype was seen ten or more times. The rearrangement joins TRBV6-2 or TRBV6-3 to TRBJ2-3; D is undetermined. V lost 0 bases and J lost 0, with 16 bases in between. Germline-derived CDR1 and CDR2 are MNHEY and SVGEGT. This CDR3 contains 18 residues. CDR3 amino acids: CASSYSTVLLQSTDTQYF. CDR3 nucleotide sequence: TGTGCCAGCAGTTACTCCACAGTGCTGCTGCAGAGCACAGATACGCAGTATTTT.

At least ten counts were recorded for this clonotype. The chain carries TRBV5-1 and TRBJ2-2; no definite D call. This CDR3 has 15 amino acids. Germline-derived CDR1 and CDR2 are SGHRS and YFSETQ. V was cut by 0 bases and J by 1 base, with 7 bases left in between. Here the CDR3 DNA reads TGCGCCAGCAGCTTGGGCGGAGTGAACACCGGGGAGCTGTTTTTT. Protein: CASSLGGVNTGELFF.

This clonotype was seen a handful of times. The V gene is TRBV10-1, the J gene TRBJ1-5, with a possible D match to TRBD1 (5 bases). CDR3 length: 16 residues. CDR1 is WNHNN, CDR2 SYGVQD, per germline (reference sequence). Between the trimmed V and J ends, which lost 1 base and 2 bases, there was a span of 12 bases. The DNA of the CDR3 is TGCGCCAGCAGTGAGTTCGGGGCGATTTGCAATCAGCCCCAGCATTTT. This codes for CASSEFGAICNQPQHF.

This clonotype was seen a handful of times. The chain couples TRBV7-2 to TRBJ2-7; no clear D. Trimming took 1 base from V and 5 from J, leaving 9 bases between them. CDR3 length: 13 amino acids. The germline V gene encodes CDR1 SGHTA and CDR2 FQGNSA. This chain's CDR3 is CASSLERSHEQYF. In nucleotides, the CDR3 is TGTGCCAGCAGCTTAGAGAGGTCGCACGAGCAGTACTTC.

This clonotype has a handful of counts. This chain uses TRBV6-1 with TRBJ1-4, with D tentatively TRBD1 (5 bases). CDR1 and CDR2 (germline): MNHNS, SASEGT. The V end lost 5 bases, the J end lost 8 bases, and 12 bases lay between the germline ends. The CDR3 has 13 residues. The CDR3 is CASSFPEGEKLFF. In DNA form, the CDR3 reads TGTGCCAGCAGTTTCCCCGAGGGGGAAAAACTGTTTTTT.

The rearrangement joins TRBV4-2 to TRBJ2-7; D not certain. The V gene lost 0 bases and the J gene lost 2 bases, with 14 bases spanning the gap. Germline lookup yields CDR1 LGHNA and CDR2 YNFKEQ. The CDR3 contains 16 residues. This CDR3 reads CASSQELPSNPYEQYF. The CDR3 nucleotides are TGTGCCAGCAGCCAAGAATTACCTAGTAACCCCTACGAGCAGTACTTC.

The table lists this clonotype with a few counts. This chain joins TRBV10-3 and TRBJ1-1; D is possibly TRBD1 (5 bases). V was shortened by 6 bases and J by 2 bases, with 10 bases between the two germline ends. The germline V gene encodes CDR1 ENHRY and CDR2 SYGVKD. This CDR3 spans 13 amino acids. CDR3 sequence reads: CAIRGQENTEAFF. The CDR3 DNA reads as TGTGCCATCAGGGGGCAGGAAAACACTGAAGCTTTCTTT.

This clonotype was picked up many times. V gene TRBV5-1 combines with J gene TRBJ1-1; maybe TRBD1 (5 bases). Germline values: CDR1 SGHRS, CDR2 YFSETQ. V was shortened by 4 bases and J by 6 bases, with 16 bases between the two germline ends. This CDR3 contains 14 residues. CDR3 bases: TGCGCCAGCAGCCTACCCTTGGGGGGTGCTGAAGCTTTCTTT. Protein: CASSLPLGGAEAFF.

This clonotype was detected ten times or more. CDR3 bases: TGTGCCTGGAGTTCAAACGGGGGCGGAGACGGCTACACCTTC. This sequence encodes CAWSSNGGGDGYTF. The rearrangement uses TRBV30 and TRBJ1-2, with a weak D call TRBD1 (6 bases). Between the trimmed V and J ends, which lost 2 bases and 8 bases, there was a span of 18 bases. The CDR3 contains 14 residues. CDR1 is GTSNPN, CDR2 SVGIG, per germline (reference sequence). The variable domain in full, with the rest retrieved from reference TRBV30 and TRBJ1-2, is SQTIHQWPATLVQPVGSPLSLECTVEGTSNPNLYWYRQAAGRGLQLLFYSVGIGQISSEVPQNLSASRPQDRQFILSSKKLLLSDSGFYLCAWSSNGGGDGYTFGSGTRLTVV.

This clonotype occurred many times. The chain carries TRBV28 and TRBJ2-7; 7 positions match TRBD1. CDR3 size: 15 residues. CDR1 and CDR2 from the germline V gene are MDHEN and SYDVKM. V lost 6 bases, J lost 1 base, and 9 bases stayed unmatched. CDR3 nucleotide sequence: TGTGCCAGCAGCTCTCCGGGACAGCGATCCTACGAGCAGTACTTC. Its protein product is CASSSPGQRSYEQYF.

About this clonotype itself: A read error may explain this, as a much larger clone is one base away. J is TRBJ2-7 and V is TRBV7-2; D might be TRBD1 (6 bases). The CDR3 contains 14 residues. Germline CDR1 reads SGHTA; CDR2 reads FQGNSA. Trimming took off 10 bases at V and 5 bases at J, with 21 bases between the two ends. CDR3 DNA sequence: TGTGCCATCAAAGGGACAAGGGGCATCCACGAGCAGTACTTC. Amino acid sequence: CAIKGTRGIHEQYF. Filled out from reference TRBV7-2 and TRBJ2-7, the complete variable domain reads GAGVSQSPSNKVTEKGKDVELRCDPISGHTALYWYRQSLGQGLEFLIYFQGNSAPDKSGLPSDRFSAERTGGSVSTLTIQRTQQEDSAVYLCAIKGTRGIHEQYFGPGTRLTVT.

The V gene is TRBV11-2, the J gene TRBJ1-4; 10 bases are shared with TRBD1. The CDR3 loop spans 14 amino acids. CDR1 and CDR2 (germline): SGHAT, FQNNGV. The V and J ends lost 5 bases and 8 bases, in that order; junction bases with no gene match: 5. CDR3 region: CASSVTGGEEKLFF. For the CDR3, the DNA is TGTGCCAGCAGCGTGACAGGGGGCGAAGAAAAACTGTTTTTT.

A remark on this clonotype: Possible read error: a much larger clone is one base away. No conserved phenylalanine or tryptophan is present at the end of the CDR3, so a read error is the likely explanation. The chain combines TRBV6-1 with TRBJ2-7, with TRBD2 identical over 7 bases. Germline-derived CDR1 and CDR2 are MNHNS and SASEGT. Trimming cost V 5 bases and J 3 bases; bases outside gene matches: 7. This CDR3 has 14 residues. CDR3 coding DNA: TGTGCCAGCAGTCGGACTAGTTCGGGCTACGAGCAGTACCTC. Its translation: CASSRTSSGYEQYL.

This clonotype came up a few times. This chain links TRBV10-3 with TRBJ2-1; tentative D call: TRBD2 (6 bases). Germline CDR1 and CDR2: ENHRY and SYGVKD. Trimming shortened V by 2 bases and J by 8 bases, and 13 bases separated the two germline ends. This CDR3 comprises 14 residues. For the CDR3, the DNA is TGTGCCATCAGTGAGAGGGCGGGGCGGGATGAGCAGTTCTTC. Protein product: CAISERAGRDEQFF.

This rearrangement joins TRBV2 to TRBJ2-7; 10 nucleotides align to TRBD1. CDR3 size: 15 residues. Germline-derived CDR1 and CDR2 are SNHLY and FYNNEI. The junction had 8 bases not matched to a gene; V was cut back by 7 bases and J by 2 bases. The CDR3 sequence: CASKTGQGLTYEQYF. In nucleotides, the CDR3 is TGTGCCAGCAAAACGGGACAGGGGCTTACCTACGAGCAGTACTTC. The full variable domain, rest sourced from reference TRBV2 and TRBJ2-7, is EPEVTQTPSHQVTQMGQEVILRCVPISNHLYFYWYRQILGQKVEFLVSFYNNEISEKSEIFDDQFSVERPDGSNFTLKIRSTKLEDSAMYFCASKTGQGLTYEQYFGPGTRLTVT.

A few counts support this clonotype. This chain joins TRBV6-1 and TRBJ2-5; D gene uncertain. The V and J ends lost 5 bases and 4 bases respectively, with 8 bases between them. The CDR3 has 12 residues. The V gene's germline CDR1 is MNHNS and CDR2 SASEGT. The DNA of the CDR3 is TGTGCCAGCAGTCGGGTGGGAGAGACCCAGTACTTC. Its protein is CASSRVGETQYF.

This clonotype was observed many times. The chain links TRBV7-2 to TRBJ2-7, with D perhaps being TRBD1 or TRBD2 (7 bases each). V lost 5 bases, J lost 4 bases, and 21 bases lay in between. The CDR3 covers 16 residues. Germline V lookup: CDR1 SGHTA, CDR2 FQGNSA. As DNA, the CDR3 is TGTGCCAGCAGCAGAGTTTCAGGGGGAGGGTTTTACGAGCAGTACTTC. Translation gives CASSRVSGGGFYEQYF.

This chain uses TRBV20-1 with TRBJ2-1; no reliable D call. The CDR3 is 18 amino acids. The V and J ends lost 0 bases and 0 bases respectively, with 18 bases between them. Germline V gives CDR1 DFQATT, CDR2 SNEGSKA (reference sequence). CDR3: CSARDRWPNRISYNEQFF. The CDR3 DNA follows: TGCAGTGCTAGAGATCGTTGGCCTAACCGGATCTCCTACAATGAGCAGTTCTTC.

This clonotype has a count of ten or more. V and J are TRBV2 and TRBJ2-2, with a weak D call TRBD2 (6 bases). V lost 5 bases and J lost 2, with 9 bases in between. The CDR3 sequence is 14 residues long. Germline CDR1 reads SNHLY; CDR2 reads FYNNEI. CDR3 DNA: TGTGCCAGCAGTTATAGCGGAAACACCGGGGAGCTGTTTTTT. This sequence encodes CASSYSGNTGELFF. The variable domain in full, completed from reference TRBV2 and TRBJ2-2, reads EPEVTQTPSHQVTQMGQEVILRCVPISNHLYFYWYRQILGQKVEFLVSFYNNEISEKSEIFDDQFSVERPDGSNFTLKIRSTKLEDSAMYFCASSYSGNTGELFFGEGSRLTVL.